The table lists the clone carrying this T cell receptor (beta chain) with many counts. Its antigen is unidentified. The sample originates from a study of response to subunit inactivated influenza vaccine. Study results and caveats: Authors suggested each seasonal flu vaccination may recruit only limited numbers of new T cells.

Germline-derived CDR1 and CDR2 are SGHDT and YYEEEE. This CDR3 is built from 13 residues. V was pared by 2 bases and J by 4 bases, with 9 bases between. Each CDR3 protein is one row after TCRdb ran MiXCR on the RT-PCR reads. The repertoire holds almost 250,000 distinct CDR3 sequences, 12% seen once, with about 8% in the top ten. Specimen: non-naive T cells sorted from PBMCs, collected 14 to 15 days before vaccination. J is TRBJ1-2 and V is TRBV5-6; D unresolved. The origin of this receptor is a middle-aged man who received an inactivated influenza vaccine. CDR3 sequence: CASSFSPGYGYTF. Written as DNA, the CDR3 is TGTGCCAGCAGCTTTTCCCCTGGCTATGGCTACACCTTC.